This passage covers 26 T cell receptor beta chains from one sample sequenced in a study of T-cell memory formation after mild COVID-19. TCRdb used MiXCR to reprocess the 5' RACE reads, holding one entry per CDR3 protein. The sample contains more than 400,000 distinct CDR3 sequences, roughly 20% of which appear only once. The sample consisted of PBMCs or a T cell subset sorted from them (not recorded which). Every receptor here comes from an adult woman who had mild COVID-19 (a few samples of this study predate the infection). Cell type and time point are not known.

The rearrangement uses TRBV12-3 or TRBV12-4 and TRBJ2-7; TRBD1 or TRBD2 may be the D gene (5 bases each). The CDR3 covers 13 residues. Trimming took off 10 bases at V and 7 bases at J, with 20 bases between the two ends. The CDR3: CATAVEGTGEQYF. The CDR3 DNA is TGTGCCACCGCTGTTGAGGGGACGGGGGAGCAGTACTTC.

This clonotype was detected only a few times. The chain carries TRBV7-6 and TRBJ1-2; 10 bases line up with TRBD1. The CDR3 runs 18 residues. V gave up 1 base and J gave up 2 bases; unmatched junction bases: 10. Germline assignment: CDR1 SGHVS and CDR2 FNYEAQ. The CDR3 sequence is CASSLGGTGEDMNYGYTF. The CDR3 DNA reads TGTGCCAGCAGCTTAGGAGGGACAGGGGAGGATATGAACTATGGCTACACCTTC.

The rearrangement uses TRBV5-6 and TRBJ2-7; 7 positions agree with TRBD2. CDR1 and CDR2 (germline): SGHDT, YYEEEE. The CDR3 runs 13 residues. The V gene end was trimmed by 3 bases and the J gene end by 7 bases; junction bases not matched to a gene: 7. CDR3 in DNA: TGTGCCAGCAGCTCCACACCGGGGGGAGAGCAGTACTTC. This codes for CASSSTPGGEQYF. The full variable domain, in which reference TRBV5-6 and TRBJ2-7 provide the parts outside the CDR3, is DAGVTQSPTHLIKTRGQQVTLRCSPKSGHDTVSWYQQALGQGPQFIFQYYEEEERQRGNFPDRFSGHQFPNYSSELNVNALLLGDSALYLCASSSTPGGEQYFGPGTRLTVT.

The V and J genes are TRBV7-3 and TRBJ2-5; D possibly corresponds to TRBD2 (5 bases). The CDR3 is 13 residues long. The V and J ends lost 4 bases and 7 bases respectively, with 13 bases between them. The V gene's germline CDR1 is SGHTA and CDR2 FQGTGA. CDR3 region: CASSSNSDGTQYF. The CDR3 DNA follows: TGTGCCAGCAGCTCGAATAGCGATGGGACCCAGTACTTC. The variable domain in full, with the rest retrieved from reference TRBV7-3 and TRBJ2-5, is GAGVSQTPSNKVTEKGKYVELRCDPISGHTALYWYRQSLGQGPEFLIYFQGTGAADDSGLPNDRFFAVRPEGSVSTLKIQRTERGDSAVYLCASSSNSDGTQYFGPGTRLLVL.

At least ten counts were recorded for this clonotype. The chain employs TRBV12-3 or TRBV12-4 and TRBJ1-6, with D perhaps TRBD1 (5 bases). V gave up 6 bases and J gave up 10 bases, with 10 bases separating them. CDR3 length: 12 residues. CDR3 DNA: TGTGCCAGCAGCGACAGATTCTCACCCCTCCACTTT. This sequence encodes CASSDRFSPLHF.

This clonotype was seen repeatedly, ten times or more. The J gene is TRBJ2-2, the V gene TRBV6-5; TRBD2 aligns across 8 bases. Trimming cost V 6 bases and J 4 bases; bases outside gene matches: 7. The germline V gene encodes CDR1 MNHEY and CDR2 SVGAGI. The CDR3 spans 15 residues. CDR3 nucleotide sequence: TGTGCCAGCAGGGCCGGGACTAGGGTCACCGGGGAGCTGTTTTTT. It encodes CASRAGTRVTGELFF.

In DNA form, the CDR3 reads TGTGCCAGCAGAGGGGCCAGGTTAAAGGCCCAGTACTTC. It yields the protein CASRGARLKAQYF. This chain joins TRBV12-3 or TRBV12-4 and TRBJ2-5; TRBD1 might be the D (5 bases). Trimming took off 6 bases at V and 9 bases at J, with 17 bases between the two ends. The CDR3 loop spans 13 amino acids.

CDR3: CASSAQAISGANVLTF. The CDR3 DNA is TGTGCCAGCAGCGCCCAAGCTATCTCTGGGGCCAACGTCCTGACTTTC. This chain uses TRBV7-2 with TRBJ2-6; no clear D. This CDR3 has 16 amino acids. Germline V CDR1 and CDR2: SGHTA, FQGNSA. V was trimmed by 5 bases and J by 0 bases, leaving 11 bases between them.

V usage is TRBV27 and J usage is TRBJ2-4; D is unclear. Trimming stripped 9 bases from V and 0 bases from J, with 6 bases between. From germline, CDR1 is MNHEY and CDR2 SMNVEV (reference sequence). This CDR3 comprises 12 residues. The CDR3 DNA follows: TGTGCCAGACGTCTAGCCAAAAACATTCAGTACTTC. Translated: CARRLAKNIQYF.

This clonotype was seen a few times. V usage is TRBV7-9 and J usage is TRBJ2-7; a weak D match, TRBD2 (5 bases). V lost 1 base to trimming and J lost 2 bases, with 12 bases between them. The CDR3 has 15 residues. Germline CDR1 is SEHNR and CDR2 is FQNEAQ (reference sequence). CDR3 residues: CASSLGGLRAYEQYF. For the CDR3, the DNA is TGTGCCAGCAGCTTAGGCGGGCTGAGAGCCTACGAGCAGTACTTC.

This clonotype was counted only a few times. CDR3 loop: CASSQDGRPGLGLCNEQFF. In nucleotides, the CDR3 is TGTGCCAGCAGCCAAGATGGGCGGCCGGGACTAGGACTTTGCAATGAGCAGTTCTTC. The rearrangement joins TRBV3-2 to TRBJ2-1; the listed D gene, TRBD2, was not tested against the DNA. TRBV3-2 is tagged as a pseudogene. The length of the CDR3 is 19 residues.

In this sample, this clonotype turned up a few times. J is TRBJ2-5 and V is TRBV6-1, with unresolved D. Germline CDR1 and CDR2: MNHNS and SASEGT. Trimming cost V 0 bases and J 5 bases, with 13 bases left between them. This CDR3 spans 15 amino acids. CDR3 nucleotide sequence: TGTGCCAGCAGTGAAGCGGGCCCGTTAGGGGAGACCCAGTACTTC. It codes for CASSEAGPLGETQYF.

The chain carries TRBV5-5 and TRBJ1-1, with TRBD1 identical over 11 bases. This CDR3 has 15 residues. Per the germline V gene, CDR1 is SGHKS and CDR2 is YYEKEE (reference sequence). V gave up 0 bases and J gave up 5 bases; unmatched junction bases: 3. The CDR3 loop is CASSLAGTGGTEAFF. The CDR3 region has the DNA TGTGCCAGCAGCTTGGCGGGGACAGGGGGGACTGAAGCTTTCTTT. The variable domain in full, completed from reference TRBV5-5 and TRBJ1-1, reads DAGVTQSPTHLIKTRGQQVTLRCSPISGHKSVSWYQQVLGQGPQFIFQYYEKEERGRGNFPDRFSARQFPNYSSELNVNALLLGDSALYLCASSLAGTGGTEAFFGQGTRLTVV.

This chain connects TRBV7-9 to TRBJ2-7; no firm D call. Germline V gene data show CDR1 as SEHNR and CDR2 as FQNEAQ (reference sequence). V lost 3 bases and J 0 bases, leaving 9 bases between the germline ends. This CDR3 comprises 14 residues. CDR3 amino acids: CASSFSTSSYEQYF. The CDR3 coding sequence is TGTGCCAGCAGCTTCTCGACAAGCTCCTACGAGCAGTACTTC.

This clonotype was recorded only once. An end of the junction differs from the germline gene, which may be a read error. V is TRBV12-3 or TRBV12-4 and J is TRBJ2-1; D is ambiguous. The CDR3 is 15 amino acids. CDR3 region: CASCLGSGPPNEQFF. The CDR3 DNA is TGTGCCAGCTGTTTAGGTTCGGGCCCCCCGAATGAGCAGTTCTTC.

This clonotype was seen a few times. The chain has TRBV20-1 and TRBJ1-1; D not certain. V was pared by 0 bases and J by 1 base, with 6 bases between. Germline lookup yields CDR1 DFQATT and CDR2 SNEGSKA (reference sequence). The CDR3 is 13 residues long. The CDR3 bases are TGCAGTGCTAGAGATCTGGGGAACACTGAAGCTTTCTTT. It is translated as CSARDLGNTEAFF.

This clonotype was detected only once. V usage is TRBV12-3 or TRBV12-4 and J usage is TRBJ2-5; a weak D match, TRBD2 (5 bases). The tail of the sequence fits TRBJ2-7 better, so the J call may be wrong. CDR3 size: 13 residues. The CDR3 bases are TGTGCCAGCAGTCAAACCGGGATCGGCGAGCAGTACTTC. Amino acid sequence: CASSQTGIGEQYF.

This clonotype has only a few counts. The rearrangement uses TRBV29-1 and TRBJ2-1, with D possibly being TRBD2 (6 bases). Germline-derived CDR1 and CDR2 are SQVTM and ANQGSEA. V lost 6 bases and J lost 1, with 7 bases in between. CDR3 length equals 12 residues. CDR3 nucleotides: TGCAGCGTCGGGGGTTCCTACAATGAGCAGTTCTTC. Protein: CSVGGSYNEQFF.

V gene TRBV3-1 combines with J gene TRBJ2-7; D is unclear. The CDR3 is 13 residues long. Germline-derived CDR1 and CDR2 are LGHDT and YNNKEL (reference sequence). Trimming left V 0 bases short and J 8 bases short, with 11 bases between. The CDR3 is CASSQDGEIKQYF. DNA for the CDR3: TGTGCCAGCAGCCAAGATGGGGAAATCAAGCAGTACTTC.

CDR3 region: CASSPSGLAIDEQFF. The CDR3 DNA follows: TGTGCCAGTAGTCCCTCCGGACTAGCGATCGATGAGCAGTTCTTC. The J gene is TRBJ2-1, the V gene TRBV19, with TRBD2 identical over 9 bases. CDR3 length equals 15 residues. Germline CDR1 is LNHDA and CDR2 is SQIVND (reference sequence). J was trimmed by 8 bases and V by 5 bases; bases with no gene match: 10.

This clonotype has just a few counts. The chain couples TRBV29-1 to TRBJ2-1; 7 positions match TRBD1. This CDR3 is 14 amino acids long. The trim removed 6 bases at V and 2 bases at J, leaving 7 bases unmatched. CDR1 and CDR2 from the germline V gene are SQVTM and ANQGSEA. The CDR3 coding sequence is TGCAGCGTCGCCCGGGACAGTGCCTACAATGAGCAGTTCTTC. This translates into CSVARDSAYNEQFF.

The V gene is TRBV7-9, the J gene TRBJ2-3; the match to TRBD2 covers 8 bases. This CDR3 spans 16 amino acids. With V trimmed by 4 bases and J by 7 bases, 13 bases remained unmatched. Germline V gives CDR1 SEHNR, CDR2 FQNEAQ (reference sequence). Written as DNA, the CDR3 is TGTGCCAGCAGCTCAGGGGTGTCGGGGGGGAAAAATACGCAGTATTTT. Translated, it gives CASSSGVSGGKNTQYF.

Only a few counts were recorded for this clonotype. The chain is built from TRBV7-6 and TRBJ2-2, with TRBD2 identical over 13 bases. Trimming at V came to 2 bases and at J to 0 bases, leaving 3 bases not matched to a gene. CDR1 and CDR2 (germline): SGHVS, FNYEAQ. This CDR3 has 18 amino acids. The CDR3 region has the DNA TGTGCCAGCAGCTTAAGACTAGCGGGGGGCGCGAACACCGGGGAGCTGTTTTTT. Translation: CASSLRLAGGANTGELFF.

This clonotype showed up just a few times. V and J are TRBV24-1 and TRBJ2-3; 8 nucleotides line up with TRBD2. The CDR3 spans 16 residues. CDR1 and CDR2 from the germline V gene are KGHDR and SFDVKD. J lost 7 bases, V lost 3 bases, and 11 bases had no gene match. The CDR3 is CATSDLSAGVGNTQYF. Here the CDR3 DNA reads TGTGCCACCAGTGATCTGTCAGCGGGAGTAGGAAATACGCAGTATTTT.

In this sample, this clonotype turned up many times. This rearrangement joins TRBV6-6 to TRBJ1-4; D uncertain. This CDR3 is built from 14 residues. Germline V gives CDR1 MNHNY, CDR2 SVGAGI (reference sequence). The V end lost 8 bases, the J end lost 4 bases, and 14 bases lay between the germline ends. The CDR3 is CASAAGRLNEKLFF. The CDR3 DNA reads as TGTGCCAGCGCTGCAGGACGGCTTAATGAAAAACTGTTTTTT.

V and J are TRBV12-3 or TRBV12-4 and TRBJ1-1; no clear D. V was clipped by 6 bases and J by 6 bases, with 5 bases between them. This CDR3 spans 10 amino acids. The CDR3 sequence is CASRGSEAFF. The CDR3 region has the DNA TGTGCCAGCAGAGGTTCTGAAGCTTTCTTT.